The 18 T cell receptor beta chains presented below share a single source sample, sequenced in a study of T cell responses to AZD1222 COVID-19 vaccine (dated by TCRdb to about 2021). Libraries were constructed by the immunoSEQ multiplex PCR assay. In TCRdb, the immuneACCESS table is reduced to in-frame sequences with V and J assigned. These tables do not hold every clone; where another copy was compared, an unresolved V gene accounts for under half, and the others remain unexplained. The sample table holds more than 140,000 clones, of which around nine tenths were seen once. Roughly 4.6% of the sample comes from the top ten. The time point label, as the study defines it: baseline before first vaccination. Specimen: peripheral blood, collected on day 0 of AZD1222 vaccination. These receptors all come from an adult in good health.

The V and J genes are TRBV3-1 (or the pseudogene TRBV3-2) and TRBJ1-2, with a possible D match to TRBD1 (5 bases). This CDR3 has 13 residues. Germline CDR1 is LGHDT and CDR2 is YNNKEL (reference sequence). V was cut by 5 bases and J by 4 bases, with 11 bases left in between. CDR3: CASSSGGGYGYTF. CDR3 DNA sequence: TGTGCCAGCAGCTCCGGTGGGGGCTATGGCTACACCTTC.

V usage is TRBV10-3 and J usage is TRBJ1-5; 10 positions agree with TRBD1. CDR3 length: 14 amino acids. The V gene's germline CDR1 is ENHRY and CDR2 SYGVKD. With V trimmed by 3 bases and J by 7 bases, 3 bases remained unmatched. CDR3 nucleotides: TGTGCCATCAGTGACGGGACAGGGGTACAGCCCCAGCATTTT. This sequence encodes CAISDGTGVQPQHF.

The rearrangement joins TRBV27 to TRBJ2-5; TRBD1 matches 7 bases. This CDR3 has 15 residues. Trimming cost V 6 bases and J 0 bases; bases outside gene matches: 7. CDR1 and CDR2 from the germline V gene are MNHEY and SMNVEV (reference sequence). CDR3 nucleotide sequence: TGTGCCAGCAGCCGACAGGGTTCCCACCAAGAGACCCAGTACTTC. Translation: CASSRQGSHQETQYF.

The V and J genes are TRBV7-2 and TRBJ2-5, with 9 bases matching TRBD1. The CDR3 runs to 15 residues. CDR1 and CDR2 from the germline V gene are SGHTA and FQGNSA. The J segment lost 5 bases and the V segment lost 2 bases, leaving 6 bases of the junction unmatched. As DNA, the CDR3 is TGTGCCAGCAGCTTAAACAGGGGGCGCCCTGAGACCCAGTACTTC. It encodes CASSLNRGRPETQYF.

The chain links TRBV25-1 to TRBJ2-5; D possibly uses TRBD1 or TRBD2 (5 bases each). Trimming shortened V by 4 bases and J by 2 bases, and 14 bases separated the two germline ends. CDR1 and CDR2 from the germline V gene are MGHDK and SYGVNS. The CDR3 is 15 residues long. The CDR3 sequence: CASSAVEGRQETQYF. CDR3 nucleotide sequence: TGTGCCAGCAGTGCCGTCGAGGGGCGGCAAGAGACCCAGTACTTC.

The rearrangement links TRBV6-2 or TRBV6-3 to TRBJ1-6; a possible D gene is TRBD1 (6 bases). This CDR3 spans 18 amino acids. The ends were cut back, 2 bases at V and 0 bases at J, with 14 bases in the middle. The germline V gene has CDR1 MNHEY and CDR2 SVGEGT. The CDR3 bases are TGTGCCAGCAGTTACGCTGCCAGGGGCGGCTCCTATAATTCACCCCTCCACTTT. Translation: CASSYAARGGSYNSPLHF.

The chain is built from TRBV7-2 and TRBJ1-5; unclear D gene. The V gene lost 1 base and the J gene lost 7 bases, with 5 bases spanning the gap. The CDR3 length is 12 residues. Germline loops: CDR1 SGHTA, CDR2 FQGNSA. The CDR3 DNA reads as TGTGCCAGCAGCTTAGGGGCACAGCCCCAGCATTTT. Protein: CASSLGAQPQHF.

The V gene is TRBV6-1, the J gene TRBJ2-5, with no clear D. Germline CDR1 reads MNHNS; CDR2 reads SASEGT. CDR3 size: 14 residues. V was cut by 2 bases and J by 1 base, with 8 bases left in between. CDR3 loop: CASSETRPQETQYF. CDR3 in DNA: TGTGCCAGCAGTGAAACGCGTCCCCAAGAGACCCAGTACTTC.

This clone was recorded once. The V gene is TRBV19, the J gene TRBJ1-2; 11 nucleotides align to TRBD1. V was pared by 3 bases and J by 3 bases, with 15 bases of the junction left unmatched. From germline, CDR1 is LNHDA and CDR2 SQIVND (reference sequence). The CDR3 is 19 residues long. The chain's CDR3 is CASSMTNFSRDRGDYGYTF. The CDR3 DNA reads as TGTGCCAGTAGTATGACCAATTTTTCACGGGACAGGGGGGACTATGGCTACACCTTC.

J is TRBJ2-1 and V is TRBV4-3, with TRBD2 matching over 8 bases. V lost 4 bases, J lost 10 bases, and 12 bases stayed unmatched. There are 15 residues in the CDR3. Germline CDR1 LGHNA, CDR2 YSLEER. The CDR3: CASSPRLANWGEQFF. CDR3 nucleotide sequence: TGCGCCAGCAGCCCCAGACTAGCGAATTGGGGGGAGCAGTTCTTC.

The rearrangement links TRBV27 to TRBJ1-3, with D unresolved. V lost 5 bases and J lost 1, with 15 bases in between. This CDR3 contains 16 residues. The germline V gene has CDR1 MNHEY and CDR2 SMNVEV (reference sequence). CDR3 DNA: TGTGCCAGCAGTCCGTTGCGGGAAGGGTCTGGAAACACCATATATTTT. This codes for CASSPLREGSGNTIYF.

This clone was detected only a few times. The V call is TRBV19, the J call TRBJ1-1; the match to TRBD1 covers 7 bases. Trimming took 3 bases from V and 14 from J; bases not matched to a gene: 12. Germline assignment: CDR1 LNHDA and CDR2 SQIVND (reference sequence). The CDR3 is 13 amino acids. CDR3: CASSMEGQSVGFF. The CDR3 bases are TGTGCCAGTAGTATGGAGGGACAGTCAGTTGGCTTCTTT. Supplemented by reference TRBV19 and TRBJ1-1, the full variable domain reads DGGITQSPKYLFRKEGQNVTLSCEQNLNHDAMYWYRQDPGQGLRLIYYSQIVNDFQKGDIAEGYSVSREKKESFPLTVTSAQKNPTAFYLCASSMEGQSVGFFGQGTRLTVV.

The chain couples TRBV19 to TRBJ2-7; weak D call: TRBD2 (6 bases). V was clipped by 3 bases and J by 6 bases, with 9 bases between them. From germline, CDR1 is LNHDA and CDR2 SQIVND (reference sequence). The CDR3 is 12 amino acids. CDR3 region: CASSIEGGEQYF. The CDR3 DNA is TGTGCCAGTAGTATCGAGGGAGGCGAGCAGTACTTC.

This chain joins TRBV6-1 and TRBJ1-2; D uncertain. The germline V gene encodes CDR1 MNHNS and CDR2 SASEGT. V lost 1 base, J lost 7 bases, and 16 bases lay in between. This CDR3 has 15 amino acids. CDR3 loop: CASSEESRSSGGYTF. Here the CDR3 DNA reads TGTGCCAGCAGTGAAGAATCAAGGAGCTCGGGTGGCTACACCTTC.

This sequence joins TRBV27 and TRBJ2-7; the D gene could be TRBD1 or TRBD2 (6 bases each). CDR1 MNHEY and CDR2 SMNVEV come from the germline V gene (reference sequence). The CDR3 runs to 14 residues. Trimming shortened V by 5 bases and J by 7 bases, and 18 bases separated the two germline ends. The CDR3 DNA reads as TGTGCCAGCAGTACACAACCCCGGGGGCGGGAGCAGTACTTC. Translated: CASSTQPRGREQYF.

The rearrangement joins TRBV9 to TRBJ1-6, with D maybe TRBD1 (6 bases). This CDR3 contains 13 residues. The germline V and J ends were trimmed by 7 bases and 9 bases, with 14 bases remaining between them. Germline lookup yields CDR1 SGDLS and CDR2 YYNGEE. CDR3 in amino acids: CASGPTGSSPLHF. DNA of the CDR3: TGTGCCAGCGGCCCTACAGGGTCTTCACCCCTCCACTTT.

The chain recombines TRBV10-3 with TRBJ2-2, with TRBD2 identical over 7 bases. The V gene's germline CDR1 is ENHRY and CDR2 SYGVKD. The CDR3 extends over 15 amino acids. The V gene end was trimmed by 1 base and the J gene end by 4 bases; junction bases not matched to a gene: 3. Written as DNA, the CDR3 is TGTGCCATCAGTGAGTGGGAGGGGAGCACCGGGGAGCTGTTTTTT. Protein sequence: CAISEWEGSTGELFF.

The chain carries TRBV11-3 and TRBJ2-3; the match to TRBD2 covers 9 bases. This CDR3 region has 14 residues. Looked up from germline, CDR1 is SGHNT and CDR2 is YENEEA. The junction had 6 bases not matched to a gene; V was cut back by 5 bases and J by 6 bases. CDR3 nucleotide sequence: TGTGCCAGCAGCCGGGGACTAGCAGCTGATACGCAGTATTTT. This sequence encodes CASSRGLAADTQYF. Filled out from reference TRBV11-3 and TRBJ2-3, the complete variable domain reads EAGVVQSPRYKIIEKKQPVAFWCNPISGHNTLYWYLQNLGQGPELLIRYENEEAVDDSQLPKDRFSAERLKGVDSTLKIQPAELGDSAVYLCASSRGLAADTQYFGPGTRLTVL.